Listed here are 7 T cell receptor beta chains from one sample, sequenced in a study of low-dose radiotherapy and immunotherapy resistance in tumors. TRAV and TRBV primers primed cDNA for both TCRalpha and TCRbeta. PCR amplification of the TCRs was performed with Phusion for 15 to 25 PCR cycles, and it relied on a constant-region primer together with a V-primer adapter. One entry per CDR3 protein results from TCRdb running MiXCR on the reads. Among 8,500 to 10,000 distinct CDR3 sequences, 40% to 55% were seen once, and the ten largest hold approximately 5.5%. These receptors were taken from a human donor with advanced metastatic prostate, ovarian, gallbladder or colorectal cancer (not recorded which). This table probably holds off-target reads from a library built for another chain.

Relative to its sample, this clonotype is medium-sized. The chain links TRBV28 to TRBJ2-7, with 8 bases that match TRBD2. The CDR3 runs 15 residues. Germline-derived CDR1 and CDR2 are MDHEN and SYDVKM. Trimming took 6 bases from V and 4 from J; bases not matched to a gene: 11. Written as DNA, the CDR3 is TGTGCCAGCAGCCGCCCCAGCGGGAGTGGGTACGAGCAGTACTTC. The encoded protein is CASSRPSGSGYEQYF.

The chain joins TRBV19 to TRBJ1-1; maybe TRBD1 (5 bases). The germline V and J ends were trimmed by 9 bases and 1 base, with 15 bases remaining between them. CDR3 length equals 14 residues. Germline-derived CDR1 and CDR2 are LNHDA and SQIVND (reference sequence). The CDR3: CASVPGRRNTEAFF. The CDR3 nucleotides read TGTGCCAGCGTACCGGGACGGAGGAACACTGAAGCTTTCTTT. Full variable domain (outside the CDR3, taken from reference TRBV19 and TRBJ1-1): DGGITQSPKYLFRKEGQNVTLSCEQNLNHDAMYWYRQDPGQGLRLIYYSQIVNDFQKGDIAEGYSVSREKKESFPLTVTSAQKNPTAFYLCASVPGRRNTEAFFGQGTRLTVV.

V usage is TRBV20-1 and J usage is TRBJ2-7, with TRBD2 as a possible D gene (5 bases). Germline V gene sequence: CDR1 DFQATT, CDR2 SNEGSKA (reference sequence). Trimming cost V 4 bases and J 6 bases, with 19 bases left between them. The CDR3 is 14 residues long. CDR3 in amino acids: CSATPSRVYGEQYF. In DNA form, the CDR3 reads TGCAGTGCTACCCCTTCGAGGGTCTATGGCGAGCAGTACTTC.

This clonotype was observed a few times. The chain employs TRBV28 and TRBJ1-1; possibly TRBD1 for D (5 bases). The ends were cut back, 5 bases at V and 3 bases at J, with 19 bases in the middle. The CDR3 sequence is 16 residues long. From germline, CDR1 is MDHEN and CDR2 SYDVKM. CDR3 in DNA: TGTGCCAGCAGTCCCCACGTCGGGGGGAGGGACACTGAAGCTTTCTTT. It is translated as CASSPHVGGRDTEAFF.

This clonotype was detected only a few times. DNA for the CDR3: TGCGCCGGGCCCGGGACAGCCTACGAGCAGTACTTC. This gives the protein CAGPGTAYEQYF. The rearrangement uses TRBV5-1 and TRBJ2-7; the match to TRBD1 covers 7 bases. Germline V CDR1 and CDR2: SGHRS, YFSETQ. This CDR3 has 12 residues. Germline trimming cut 10 bases from V and 2 bases from J; bases unmatched to any gene: 6.

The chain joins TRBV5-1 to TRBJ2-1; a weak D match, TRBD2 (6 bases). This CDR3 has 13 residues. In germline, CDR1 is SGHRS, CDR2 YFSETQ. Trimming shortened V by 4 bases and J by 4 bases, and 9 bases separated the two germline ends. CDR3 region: CASSLGGYNEQFF. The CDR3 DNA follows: TGCGCCAGCAGCCTGGGGGGATACAATGAGCAGTTCTTC.

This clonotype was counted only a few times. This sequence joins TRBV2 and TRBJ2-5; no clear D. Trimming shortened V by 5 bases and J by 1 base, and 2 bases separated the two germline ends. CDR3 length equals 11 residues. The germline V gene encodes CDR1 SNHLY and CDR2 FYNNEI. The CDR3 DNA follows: TGTGCCAGCAGTCCCCAAGAGACCCAGTACTTC. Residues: CASSPQETQYF.